This passage covers 17 T cell receptor beta chains from one sample sequenced in a study of blood T cell repertoires in COVID-19. Clones were read by immunoSEQ multiplex PCR, and TCRdb kept only the in-frame ones, dropping some. The top ten clones hold around 9% of a sample with 300,000 to 350,000 clones, over 85% of them seen once. Sequenced input: PBMCs or T cells enriched from blood (not recorded which). The receptors were gathered from a woman under 40 who had recovered from COVID-19.

The chain is built from TRBV5-1 and TRBJ2-5; TRBD1 aligns across 8 bases. Germline V gene lookup returns CDR1 SGHRS and CDR2 YFSETQ. Trimming removed 4 bases from V and 4 bases from J; junction bases left unmatched: 6. This CDR3 comprises 14 residues. Here the CDR3 DNA reads TGCGCCAGCAGCAGGACAGGGTTCAGAGAGACCCAGTACTTC. Translated: CASSRTGFRETQYF.

The CDR3 here is CASSLGQSDTQYF. DNA of the CDR3: TGTGCCAGCAGCTTAGGACAGTCAGATACGCAGTATTTT. The chain carries TRBV11-2 and TRBJ2-3, with a tentative D call TRBD1 (5 bases). The CDR3 is made up of 13 amino acids. Germline loops: CDR1 SGHAT, CDR2 FQNNGV. V lost 1 base, J lost 4 bases, and 6 bases lay in between.

The rearrangement uses TRBV27 and TRBJ1-1; a weak D match, TRBD1 (5 bases). Germline lookup yields CDR1 MNHEY and CDR2 SMNVEV (reference sequence). The CDR3 is made up of 19 amino acids. V lost 5 bases and J 3 bases, leaving 28 bases between the germline ends. CDR3 sequence: CASSPEPFIPGRGDTEAFF. Written as DNA, the CDR3 is TGTGCCAGCAGTCCGGAACCCTTCATTCCAGGGCGGGGGGACACTGAAGCTTTCTTT.

The chain recombines TRBV7-2 with TRBJ2-3, with TRBD2 identical over 9 bases. CDR1 is SGHTA, CDR2 FQGNSA, per germline. The CDR3 has 17 amino acids. V lost 6 bases and J lost 2; bases outside the gene matches: 12. CDR3 in amino acids: CASSHLPAGGNTDTQYF. In nucleotides, the CDR3 is TGTGCCAGCAGTCACCTGCCAGCGGGAGGCAACACAGATACGCAGTATTTT. Full variable domain (missing parts from reference TRBV7-2 and TRBJ2-3): GAGVSQSPSNKVTEKGKDVELRCDPISGHTALYWYRQSLGQGLEFLIYFQGNSAPDKSGLPSDRFSAERTGGSVSTLTIQRTQQEDSAVYLCASSHLPAGGNTDTQYFGPGTRLTVL.

The CDR3 loop reads CACRNDRGDGYTF. The CDR3 nucleotides read TGTGCCTGTAGAAACGACAGGGGGGATGGCTACACCTTC. The chain is built from TRBV30 and TRBJ1-2; 9 bases are a match to TRBD1. Germline CDR1 is GTSNPN and CDR2 is SVGIG (reference sequence). Trimming at V came to 6 bases and at J to 6 bases, leaving 8 bases not matched to a gene. This CDR3 spans 13 amino acids.

The V and J genes are TRBV27 and TRBJ2-7; 7 nucleotides line up with TRBD1. CDR1 and CDR2 (germline): MNHEY, SMNVEV (reference sequence). The CDR3 sequence is 14 residues long. Trimming cost V 5 bases and J 2 bases; bases outside gene matches: 6. CDR3 amino acids: CASSPQGIAYEQYF. In DNA, the CDR3 is TGTGCCAGCAGTCCACAGGGGATAGCCTACGAGCAGTACTTC.

This chain connects TRBV6-5 to TRBJ1-5; D may be TRBD1 (6 bases). CDR1 MNHEY and CDR2 SVGAGI come from the germline V gene. The CDR3 totals 15 residues. The V and J ends lost 3 bases and 0 bases respectively, with 9 bases between them. CDR3 region: CASSYSQGSNQPQHF. In DNA, the CDR3 is TGTGCCAGCAGTTATTCACAGGGTAGCAATCAGCCCCAGCATTTT.

The J gene is TRBJ2-1, the V gene TRBV2, with D perhaps TRBD2 (5 bases). The V gene lost 8 bases and the J gene lost 0 bases, with 14 bases spanning the gap. This CDR3 contains 15 residues. The germline V gene has CDR1 SNHLY and CDR2 FYNNEI. This CDR3 reads CASGRTSLSYNEQFF. The CDR3 coding sequence is TGTGCCAGCGGACGGACTTCCCTCTCCTACAATGAGCAGTTCTTC. Supplemented by reference TRBV2 and TRBJ2-1, the full variable domain reads EPEVTQTPSHQVTQMGQEVILRCVPISNHLYFYWYRQILGQKVEFLVSFYNNEISEKSEIFDDQFSVERPDGSNFTLKIRSTKLEDSAMYFCASGRTSLSYNEQFFGPGTRLTVL.

CDR3 bases: TGTGCCAGCTCGCTCACAACAGATACGCAGTATTTT. Its translation is CASSLTTDTQYF. This rearrangement joins TRBV18 to TRBJ2-3, with D unclear. The CDR3 consists of 12 residues. Germline V lookup: CDR1 KGHSH, CDR2 LQKENI. V lost 6 bases, J lost 3 bases, and 7 bases lay in between.

V is TRBV9 and J is TRBJ2-1; 7 positions agree with TRBD2. This CDR3 has 17 residues. J was trimmed by 3 bases and V by 0 bases; bases with no gene match: 9. CDR1 and CDR2 from the germline V gene are SGDLS and YYNGEE. The CDR3 DNA reads as TGTGCCAGCAGCGTAGCCACCGGGGCTAGCGGCTACAATGAGCAGTTCTTC. Amino acid sequence: CASSVATGASGYNEQFF.

This rearrangement joins TRBV7-2 to TRBJ2-5, with TRBD2 matching 9 bases. CDR1 and CDR2 from the germline V gene are SGHTA and FQGNSA. This CDR3 is 15 amino acids long. The junction had 13 bases not matched to a gene; V was cut back by 5 bases and J by 9 bases. DNA for the CDR3: TGTGCCAGCAGCCCACTAGCGGGCCGTCTGGAGGCCCAGTACTTC. Translating it yields CASSPLAGRLEAQYF.

This clone was counted between two and nine times. The V call is TRBV11-2, the J call TRBJ1-4; D possibly corresponds to TRBD1 (5 bases). V lost 0 bases to trimming and J lost 3 bases, with 14 bases between them. Germline V CDR1 and CDR2: SGHAT, FQNNGV. The CDR3 loop spans 17 amino acids. The CDR3 is CASSLDHPGVSNEKLFF. CDR3 coding DNA: TGTGCCAGCAGCTTAGATCACCCGGGGGTATCTAATGAAAAACTGTTTTTT.

The genes are TRBV6-6 and TRBJ2-1, with D maybe TRBD1 (6 bases). Germline assignment: CDR1 MNHNY and CDR2 SVGAGI (reference sequence). Trimming removed 6 bases from V and 7 bases from J, with 16 bases in between. CDR3 length: 14 amino acids. The CDR3 protein is CASRRLTGNNEQFF. The CDR3 bases are TGTGCCAGCAGGCGTTTAACAGGGAATAATGAGCAGTTCTTC.

The rearrangement uses TRBV4-1 and TRBJ2-3; 7 nucleotides line up with TRBD1. V lost 0 bases and J lost 3; bases outside the gene matches: 12. CDR3 size: 18 residues. Per germline, CDR1 MGHRA and CDR2 YSYEKL. The chain's CDR3 is CASSQEPGGRFMTDTQYF. In nucleotides, the CDR3 is TGCGCCAGCAGCCAAGAACCAGGGGGAAGGTTTATGACAGATACGCAGTATTTT.

The chain carries TRBV6-1 and TRBJ2-1; 7 bases fit TRBD2. This CDR3 region has 13 residues. Germline V gene data show CDR1 as MNHNS and CDR2 as SASEGT. Germline trimming cut 2 bases from V and 10 bases from J; bases unmatched to any gene: 5. The CDR3 DNA reads TGTGCCAGCAGTGAAACTAGCGAGAGGGAGCAGTTCTTC. It translates to CASSETSEREQFF.

The chain carries TRBV7-6 and TRBJ2-1; 12 bases match TRBD2. With V trimmed by 4 bases and J by 6 bases, 7 bases remained unmatched. CDR1 is SGHVS, CDR2 FNYEAQ, per germline. The CDR3 consists of 16 residues. The CDR3 sequence: CASSSNLAGGPNEQFF. In nucleotides, the CDR3 is TGTGCCAGCAGCTCGAATCTAGCGGGAGGGCCCAATGAGCAGTTCTTC. The full variable domain, its missing parts supplied by reference TRBV7-6 and TRBJ2-1, is GAGVSQSPRYKVTKRGQDVALRCDPISGHVSLYWYRQALGQGPEFLTYFNYEAQQDKSGLPNDRFSAERPEGSISTLTIQRTEQRDSAMYRCASSSNLAGGPNEQFFGPGTRLTVL.

This clone was seen just once. The V call is TRBV10-3, the J call TRBJ2-5, with TRBD2 identical over 9 bases. The CDR3 runs to 19 residues. Germline CDR1 ENHRY, CDR2 SYGVKD. The trim removed 3 bases at V and 5 bases at J, leaving 19 bases unmatched. CDR3: CAISDLRGSSGRAVETQYF. In nucleotides, the CDR3 is TGTGCCATCAGTGACCTTAGGGGAAGTAGCGGGAGAGCGGTGGAGACCCAGTACTTC.